The 14 T cell receptor beta chains reported below all come from one sample, sequenced in a study of OX40 agonist ivuxolimab in advanced cancers. Profiled with immunoSEQ multiplex PCR; TCRdb holds only in-frame clones, not every one. The sample includes 40,000 to 50,000 clones, about 90% of them seen just once. The sequenced sample was CD4+ or CD8+ T cells sorted from blood, obtained in a trial of the OX40 agonist ivuxolimab. The source is an adult with an advanced solid tumor such as melanoma, head and neck, liver or kidney cancer.

The chain is built from TRBV7-3 and TRBJ2-3; possible D gene TRBD2, 5 bases. Germline V CDR1 and CDR2: SGHTA, FQGTGA. Trimming left V 0 bases short and J 3 bases short, with 16 bases between. This CDR3 has 17 amino acids. The CDR3 DNA reads TGTGCCAGCAGCTTAACAGGGCGGGTCGGGGTAACAGATACGCAGTATTTT. This gives the protein CASSLTGRVGVTDTQYF.

V is TRBV9 and J is TRBJ2-7, with 8 bases lining up with TRBD1. The CDR3 is 15 residues long. J was trimmed by 0 bases and V by 4 bases; bases with no gene match: 6. Per germline, CDR1 SGDLS and CDR2 YYNGEE. CDR3 coding DNA: TGTGCCAGCAGCCCCCGACAGGGGAGCTCCTACGAGCAGTACTTC. This gives the protein CASSPRQGSSYEQYF.

The chain couples TRBV6-1 to TRBJ2-1; D not resolved. Per the germline V gene, CDR1 is MNHNS and CDR2 is SASEGT. The CDR3 sequence is 12 residues long. V lost 0 bases and J 10 bases, leaving 7 bases between the germline ends. CDR3 nucleotide sequence: TGTGCCAGCAGTGAAGCGTGGTGGGAGCAGTTCTTC. Translation: CASSEAWWEQFF.

This clone was observed a single time. The gene calls are TRBV7-9 and TRBJ2-5; 8 bases fit TRBD2. The DNA end is a closer match to TRBJ2-7, so the J assignment may be wrong. Germline values: CDR1 SEHNR, CDR2 FQNEAQ (reference sequence). The CDR3 has 15 residues. DNA for the CDR3: TGTGCCAGCAGCTCCCAAAGCGGGGGAGTTTACGAGCAGTACTTC. Protein sequence: CASSSQSGGVYEQYF.

This clone was found once. This chain uses TRBV5-1 with TRBJ2-2, with D perhaps being TRBD1 or TRBD2 (5 bases each). V was clipped by 0 bases and J by 5 bases, with 11 bases between them. The CDR3 spans 15 residues. The germline V gene has CDR1 SGHRS and CDR2 YFSETQ. Written as DNA, the CDR3 is TGCGCCAGCAGCTTGGTTCAGGGCGGGACCGGGGAGCTGTTTTTT. Translation: CASSLVQGGTGELFF.

The chain has TRBV7-2 and TRBJ2-3; 9 nucleotides line up with TRBD2. Germline loops: CDR1 SGHTA, CDR2 FQGNSA. The CDR3 has 18 amino acids. After removal of 7 bases from V and 6 bases from J, the junction contained 20 bases not matched to a gene. CDR3 bases: TGTGCCAGCATCACGCAGGCGGGTAGCGGGGGCTTAAGTGATACGCAGTATTTT. Its protein product is CASITQAGSGGLSDTQYF.

This sequence joins TRBV7-2 and TRBJ1-4; D might be TRBD1 (5 bases). Germline values: CDR1 SGHTA, CDR2 FQGNSA. The CDR3 spans 15 residues. Trimming pared 1 base from V and 8 bases from J, leaving 14 bases between. CDR3 amino acids: CASSLGGSPGEKLFF. In DNA, the CDR3 is TGTGCCAGCAGCTTAGGGGGCTCCCCGGGAGAAAAACTGTTTTTT.

The chain links TRBV11-2 to TRBJ2-3; D unclear. CDR1 and CDR2 from the germline V gene are SGHAT and FQNNGV. This CDR3 contains 15 residues. V was cut by 2 bases and J by 2 bases, with 11 bases left in between. CDR3 in DNA: TGTGCCAGCAGCTTAACCACCGGACCCACAGATACGCAGTATTTT. Translation: CASSLTTGPTDTQYF.

This rearrangement joins TRBV11-1 to TRBJ2-7, with TRBD1 identical over 10 bases. The CDR3 sequence is 14 residues long. Losses at the gene ends were 5 bases for V and 5 bases for J; bases not matched to a gene: 6. Germline V gives CDR1 SGHAT, CDR2 FQDESV (reference sequence). The CDR3 protein is CASSLGTGAHEQYF. CDR3 in DNA: TGTGCCAGCAGCCTCGGGACAGGGGCCCACGAGCAGTACTTC.

This clone was observed a handful of times. This rearrangement joins TRBV11-2 to TRBJ1-6; D remains ambiguous. From germline, CDR1 is SGHAT and CDR2 FQNNGV. CDR3 size: 17 residues. The V and J ends lost 5 bases and 0 bases respectively, with 14 bases between them. The CDR3 DNA follows: TGTGCCAGCAGCCCCTGGGAGGTGAGCTCCTATAATTCACCCCTCCACTTT. Encoded protein: CASSPWEVSSYNSPLHF.

V gene TRBV7-2 combines with J gene TRBJ2-3; D unresolved. Germline CDR1 SGHTA, CDR2 FQGNSA. V dropped 6 bases and J dropped 11 bases, with 18 bases sitting between them. The CDR3 covers 13 residues. The CDR3 DNA is TGTGCCAGCAGGCTTAACACGGAGCCCGGGCAGTATTTT. It codes for CASRLNTEPGQYF.

The V gene is TRBV19, the J gene TRBJ2-3; no reliable D call. CDR1 and CDR2 from the germline V gene are LNHDA and SQIVND (reference sequence). The CDR3 is 14 amino acids. Trimming took off 2 bases at V and 2 bases at J, with 8 bases between the two ends. CDR3 nucleotides: TGTGCCAGTAGTATACTTCATGTCACAGATACGCAGTATTTT. Protein product: CASSILHVTDTQYF.

V usage is TRBV11-3 and J usage is TRBJ2-1; D ambiguous. The V gene lost 0 bases and the J gene lost 4 bases, with 13 bases spanning the gap. CDR1 SGHNT and CDR2 YENEEA come from the germline V gene. CDR3 length equals 16 residues. CDR3 nucleotide sequence: TGTGCCAGCAGCTTAGAGCGGCAGAGTTCTTACAATGAGCAGTTCTTC. Amino acid sequence: CASSLERQSSYNEQFF.

V is TRBV5-6 and J is TRBJ1-2, with D uncertain. This CDR3 is 12 amino acids long. Trimming removed 5 bases from V and 1 base from J, with 6 bases in between. Germline CDR1 SGHDT, CDR2 YYEEEE. In DNA, the CDR3 is TGTGCCAGCAGTCTTGGTAACTATGGCTACACCTTC. This encodes CASSLGNYGYTF.